These 2 T cell receptor beta chains were sequenced from one sample in a study of T cell changes during pregnancy in multiple sclerosis. Assay used: immunoSEQ multiplex PCR; TCRdb lists only in-frame clones, some missing. The sample shows fewer than 90,000 clones, 85% to 95% of them seen only once. The starting material was peripheral blood, obtained in the third trimester of pregnancy. Receptor source: a female donor with multiple sclerosis, enrolled in a pregnancy study.

The V and J genes are TRBV30 and TRBJ1-1; 8 bases are a match to TRBD1. The V and J ends lost 3 bases and 3 bases, in that order; junction bases with no gene match: 6. The CDR3 has 14 amino acids. CDR1 and CDR2 from the germline V gene are GTSNPN and SVGIG (reference sequence). CDR3: CAWSAQGGYTEAFF. The CDR3 nucleotides are TGTGCCTGGAGCGCACAGGGGGGGTACACTGAAGCTTTCTTT.

This chain joins TRBV7-2 and TRBJ2-3; 9 positions match TRBD2. Germline CDR1 and CDR2: SGHTA and FQGNSA. The length of the CDR3 is 16 residues. V was clipped by 2 bases and J by 2 bases; unmatched bases: 5. CDR3: CASSLWASGVTDTQYF. DNA for the CDR3: TGTGCCAGCAGCTTATGGGCTAGCGGGGTCACAGATACGCAGTATTTT.